The source of this T cell receptor beta chain is a study of T cell changes during pregnancy in multiple sclerosis. TCRdb keeps only in-frame clones here, not all; method: immunoSEQ multiplex PCR. The sample includes about 28,000 clones, 70% to 90% seen only once; the top ten take under 9.5%. Looked up from germline, CDR1 is MRHNA and CDR2 is SNTAGT. There are 16 residues in the CDR3. V trimming: 3 bases; J trimming: 2 bases; junction bases outside the gene matches: 8. The V gene is TRBV6-4, the J gene TRBJ2-7, with 9 bases that match TRBD1. The sequence came from a female donor with multiple sclerosis, enrolled in a pregnancy study. The sample was CD8+ T cells from peripheral blood mononuclear cells, taken after pregnancy. The CDR3 loop is CASSEGTGGGPYEQYF. The CDR3 bases are TGTGCCAGCAGTGAAGGTACAGGGGGCGGCCCCTACGAGCAGTACTTC.